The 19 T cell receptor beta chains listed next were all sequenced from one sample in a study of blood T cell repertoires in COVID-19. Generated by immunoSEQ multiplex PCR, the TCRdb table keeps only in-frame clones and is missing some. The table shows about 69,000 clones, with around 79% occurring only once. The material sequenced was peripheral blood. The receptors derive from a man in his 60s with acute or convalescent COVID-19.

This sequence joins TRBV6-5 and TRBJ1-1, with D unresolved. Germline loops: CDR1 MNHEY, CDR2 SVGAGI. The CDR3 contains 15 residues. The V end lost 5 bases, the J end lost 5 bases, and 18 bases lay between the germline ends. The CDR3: CASSLEGRLGTEAFF. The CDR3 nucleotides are TGTGCCAGCAGTCTGGAGGGCCGGCTGGGGACTGAAGCTTTCTTT.

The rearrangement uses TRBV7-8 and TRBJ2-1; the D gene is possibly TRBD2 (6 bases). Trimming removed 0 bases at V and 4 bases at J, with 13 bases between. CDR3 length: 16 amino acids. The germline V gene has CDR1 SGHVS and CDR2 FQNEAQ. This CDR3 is CASSLAGWGVYNEQFF. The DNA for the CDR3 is TGTGCCAGCAGCTTAGCCGGGTGGGGGGTTTACAATGAGCAGTTCTTC.

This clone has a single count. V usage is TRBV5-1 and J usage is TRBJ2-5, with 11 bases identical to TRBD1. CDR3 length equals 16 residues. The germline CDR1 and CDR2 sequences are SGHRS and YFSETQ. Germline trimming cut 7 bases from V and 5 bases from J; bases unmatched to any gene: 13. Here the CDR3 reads CASWGRGQGVGETQYF. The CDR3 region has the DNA TGCGCCAGCTGGGGCCGGGGACAGGGGGTAGGGGAGACCCAGTACTTC.

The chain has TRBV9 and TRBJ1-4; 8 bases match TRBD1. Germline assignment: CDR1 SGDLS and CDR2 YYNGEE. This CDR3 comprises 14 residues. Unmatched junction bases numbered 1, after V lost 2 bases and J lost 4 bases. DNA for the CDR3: TGTGCCAGCAGCGTCGACAGGGGTAATGAAAAACTGTTTTTT. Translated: CASSVDRGNEKLFF.

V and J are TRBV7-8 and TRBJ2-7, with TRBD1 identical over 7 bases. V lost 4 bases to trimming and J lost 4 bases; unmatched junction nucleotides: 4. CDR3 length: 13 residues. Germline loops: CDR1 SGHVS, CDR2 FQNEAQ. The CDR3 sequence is CASSSGQRYEQYF. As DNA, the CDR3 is TGTGCCAGCAGCTCGGGACAGCGTTACGAGCAGTACTTC.

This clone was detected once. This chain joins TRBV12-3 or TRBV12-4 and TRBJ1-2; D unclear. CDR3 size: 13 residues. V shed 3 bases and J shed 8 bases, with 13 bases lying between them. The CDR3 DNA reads TGTGCCAGCAGTTTGAGAGCCTTAGAGGGCTACACCTTC. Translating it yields CASSLRALEGYTF.

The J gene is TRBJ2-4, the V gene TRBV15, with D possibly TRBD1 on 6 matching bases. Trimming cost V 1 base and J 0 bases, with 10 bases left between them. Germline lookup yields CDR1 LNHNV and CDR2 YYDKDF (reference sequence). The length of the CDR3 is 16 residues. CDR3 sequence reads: CATSRAGALAKNIQYF. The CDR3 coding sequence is TGTGCCACCAGCAGAGCAGGGGCCCTAGCCAAAAACATTCAGTACTTC.

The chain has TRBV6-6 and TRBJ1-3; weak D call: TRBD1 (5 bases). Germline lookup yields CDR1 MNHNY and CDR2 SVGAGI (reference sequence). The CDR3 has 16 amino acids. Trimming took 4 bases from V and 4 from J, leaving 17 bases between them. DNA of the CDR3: TGTGCCAGCAGTTTCCGACCGGATGGGGGGGGAAACACCATATATTTT. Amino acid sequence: CASSFRPDGGGNTIYF.

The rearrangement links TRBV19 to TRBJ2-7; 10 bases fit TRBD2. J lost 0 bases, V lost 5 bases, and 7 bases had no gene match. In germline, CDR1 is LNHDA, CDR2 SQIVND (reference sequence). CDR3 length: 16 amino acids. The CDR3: CASSASSGGSSYEQYF. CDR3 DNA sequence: TGTGCCAGTAGTGCGTCTAGCGGGGGCAGCTCCTACGAGCAGTACTTC.

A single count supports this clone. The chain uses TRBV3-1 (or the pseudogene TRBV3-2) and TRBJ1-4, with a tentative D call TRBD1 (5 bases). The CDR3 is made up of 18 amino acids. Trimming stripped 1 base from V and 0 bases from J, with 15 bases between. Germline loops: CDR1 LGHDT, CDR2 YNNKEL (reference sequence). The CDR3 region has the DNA TGTGCCAGCAGCCAAGTTATTCAGGGCCGTGCAACTAATGAAAAACTGTTTTTT. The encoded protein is CASSQVIQGRATNEKLFF.

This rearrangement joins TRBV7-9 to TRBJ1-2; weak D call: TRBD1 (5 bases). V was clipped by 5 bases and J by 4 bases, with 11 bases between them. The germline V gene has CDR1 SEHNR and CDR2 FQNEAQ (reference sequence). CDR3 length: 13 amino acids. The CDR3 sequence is CASSKGFVYGYTF. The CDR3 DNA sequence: TGTGCCAGCAGCAAGGGGTTTGTCTATGGCTACACCTTC.

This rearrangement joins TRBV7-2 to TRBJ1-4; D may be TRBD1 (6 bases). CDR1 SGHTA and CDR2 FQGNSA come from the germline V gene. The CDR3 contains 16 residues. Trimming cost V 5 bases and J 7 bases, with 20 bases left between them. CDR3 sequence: CASSLRGRGAREKLFF. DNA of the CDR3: TGTGCCAGCAGCCTACGAGGGCGGGGGGCGCGTGAAAAACTGTTTTTT.

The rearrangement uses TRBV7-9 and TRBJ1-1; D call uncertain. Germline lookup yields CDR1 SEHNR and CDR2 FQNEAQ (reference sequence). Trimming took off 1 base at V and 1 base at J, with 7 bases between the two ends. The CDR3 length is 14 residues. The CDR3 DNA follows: TGTGCCAGCAGCTTAGGGGCAGCGAACACTGAAGCTTTCTTT. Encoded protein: CASSLGAANTEAFF.

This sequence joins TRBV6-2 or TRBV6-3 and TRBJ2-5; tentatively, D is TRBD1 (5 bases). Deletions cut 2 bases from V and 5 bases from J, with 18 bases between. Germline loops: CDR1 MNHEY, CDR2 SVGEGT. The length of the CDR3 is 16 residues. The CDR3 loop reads CASSYRWAGMRETQYF. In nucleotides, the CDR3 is TGTGCCAGCAGTTACCGGTGGGCAGGGATGAGGGAGACCCAGTACTTC.

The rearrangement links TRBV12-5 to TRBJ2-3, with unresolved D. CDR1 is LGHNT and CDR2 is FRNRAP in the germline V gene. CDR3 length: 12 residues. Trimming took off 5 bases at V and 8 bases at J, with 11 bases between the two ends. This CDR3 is CASGHFTATQYF. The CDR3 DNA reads TGTGCTAGTGGTCACTTCACCGCTACGCAGTATTTT.

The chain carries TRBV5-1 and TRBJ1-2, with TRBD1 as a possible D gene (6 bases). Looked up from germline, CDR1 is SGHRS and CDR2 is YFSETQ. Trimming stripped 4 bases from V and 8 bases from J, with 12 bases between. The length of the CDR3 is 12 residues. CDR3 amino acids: CASSEGVYGYTF. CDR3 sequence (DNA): TGCGCCAGCAGCGAGGGGGTGTACGGCTACACCTTC.

Here the CDR3 reads CASSPTELNQPQHF. Here the CDR3 DNA reads TGTGCCAGCTCACCCACCGAACTCAATCAGCCCCAGCATTTT. The J gene is TRBJ1-5, the V gene TRBV18, with D unresolved. The V gene's germline CDR1 is KGHSH and CDR2 LQKENI. The V gene lost 3 bases and the J gene lost 3 bases, with 9 bases spanning the gap. The CDR3 loop spans 14 amino acids.

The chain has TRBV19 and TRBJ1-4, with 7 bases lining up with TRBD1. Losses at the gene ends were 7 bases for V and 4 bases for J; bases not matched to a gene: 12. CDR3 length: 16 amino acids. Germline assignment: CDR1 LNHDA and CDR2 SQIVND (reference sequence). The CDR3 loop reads CASTKRRGTVNEKLFF. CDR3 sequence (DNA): TGTGCCAGTACCAAGCGAAGAGGGACAGTTAATGAAAAACTGTTTTTT.

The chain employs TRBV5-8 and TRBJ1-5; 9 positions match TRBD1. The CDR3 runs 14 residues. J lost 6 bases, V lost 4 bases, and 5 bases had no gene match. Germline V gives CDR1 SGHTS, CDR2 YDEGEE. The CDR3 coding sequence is TGTGCCAGCAGCCGAGGACAGGGGTTTCAGCCCCAGCATTTT. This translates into CASSRGQGFQPQHF.